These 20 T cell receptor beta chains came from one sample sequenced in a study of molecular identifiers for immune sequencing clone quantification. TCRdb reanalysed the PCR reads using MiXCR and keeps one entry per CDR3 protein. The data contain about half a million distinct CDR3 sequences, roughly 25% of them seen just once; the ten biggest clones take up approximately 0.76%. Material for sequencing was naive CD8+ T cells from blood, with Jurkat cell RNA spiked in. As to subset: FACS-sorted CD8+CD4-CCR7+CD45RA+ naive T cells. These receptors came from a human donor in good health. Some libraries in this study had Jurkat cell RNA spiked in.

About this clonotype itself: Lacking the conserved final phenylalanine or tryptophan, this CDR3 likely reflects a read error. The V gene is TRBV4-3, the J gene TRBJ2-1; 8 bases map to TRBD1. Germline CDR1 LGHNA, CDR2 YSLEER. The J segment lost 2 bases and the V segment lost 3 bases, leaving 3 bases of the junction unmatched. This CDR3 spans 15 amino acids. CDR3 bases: TGCGCCAGCAGCCAGGACAGGGTTCCCTACAATGAGCAGTTCCTC. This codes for CASSQDRVPYNEQFL.

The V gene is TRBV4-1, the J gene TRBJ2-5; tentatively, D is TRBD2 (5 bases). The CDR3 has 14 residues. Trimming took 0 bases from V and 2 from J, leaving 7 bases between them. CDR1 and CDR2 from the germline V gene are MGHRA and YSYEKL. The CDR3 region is CASSQDRLQETQYF. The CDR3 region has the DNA TGCGCCAGCAGCCAAGATAGACTACAAGAGACCCAGTACTTC.

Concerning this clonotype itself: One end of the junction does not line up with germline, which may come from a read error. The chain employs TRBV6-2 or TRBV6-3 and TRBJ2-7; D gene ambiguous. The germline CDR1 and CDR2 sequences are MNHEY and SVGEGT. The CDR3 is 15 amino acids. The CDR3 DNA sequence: TGTGCCAGCAATTACGCGGCTCCCCTGTCCTACGAGCAGTACTTC. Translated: CASNYAAPLSYEQYF.

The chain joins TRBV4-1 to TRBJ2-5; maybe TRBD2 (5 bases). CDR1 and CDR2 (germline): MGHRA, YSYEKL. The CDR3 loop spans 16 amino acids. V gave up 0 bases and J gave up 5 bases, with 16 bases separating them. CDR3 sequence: CASSQDGSRALETQYF. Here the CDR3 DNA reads TGCGCCAGCAGCCAAGATGGGTCGAGGGCGTTGGAGACCCAGTACTTC.

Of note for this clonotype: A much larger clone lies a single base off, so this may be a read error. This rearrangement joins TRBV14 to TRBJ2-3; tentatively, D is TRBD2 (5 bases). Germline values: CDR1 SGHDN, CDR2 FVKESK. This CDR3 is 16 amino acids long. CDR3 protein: CASSHTDGPSTDTHYF. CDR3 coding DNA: TGTGCCAGCAGCCACACGGACGGCCCTAGCACAGATACGCACTATTTT.

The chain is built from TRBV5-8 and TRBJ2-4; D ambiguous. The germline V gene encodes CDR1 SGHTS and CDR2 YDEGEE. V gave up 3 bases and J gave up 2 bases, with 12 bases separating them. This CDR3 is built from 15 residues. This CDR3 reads CASSYTRPTKNIQYF. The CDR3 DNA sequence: TGTGCCAGCAGCTATACTCGGCCGACCAAAAACATTCAGTACTTC.

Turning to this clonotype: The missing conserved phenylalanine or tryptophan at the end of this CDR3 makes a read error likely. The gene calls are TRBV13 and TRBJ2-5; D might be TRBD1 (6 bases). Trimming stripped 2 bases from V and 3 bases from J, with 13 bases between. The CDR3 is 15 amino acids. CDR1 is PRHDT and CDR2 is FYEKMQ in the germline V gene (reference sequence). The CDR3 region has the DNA TGTGCCAGCAGCTTAAGAGGGGACAACAAAGAGACCCAGTACTAC. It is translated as CASSLRGDNKETQYY.

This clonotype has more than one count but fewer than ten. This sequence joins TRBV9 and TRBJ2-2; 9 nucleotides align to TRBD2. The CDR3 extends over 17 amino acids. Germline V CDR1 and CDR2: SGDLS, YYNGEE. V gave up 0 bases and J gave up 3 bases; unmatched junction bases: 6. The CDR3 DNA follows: TGTGCCAGCAGCGTAGCTCTTGAGCGGGGGGACACCGGGGAGCTGTTTTTT. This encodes CASSVALERGDTGELFF.

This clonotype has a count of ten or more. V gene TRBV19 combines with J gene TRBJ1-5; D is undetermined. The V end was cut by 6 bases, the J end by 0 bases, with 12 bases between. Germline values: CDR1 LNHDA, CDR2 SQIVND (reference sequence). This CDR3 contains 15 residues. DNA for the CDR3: TGTGCCAGTAGATCGGCCGGGAGTAGCAATCAGCCCCAGCATTTT. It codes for CASRSAGSSNQPQHF.

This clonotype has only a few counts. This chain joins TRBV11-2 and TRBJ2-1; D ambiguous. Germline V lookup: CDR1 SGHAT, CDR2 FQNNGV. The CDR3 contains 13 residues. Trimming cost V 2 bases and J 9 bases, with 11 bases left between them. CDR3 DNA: TGTGCCAGCAGCTTAAGTCCTTCCGGTGAGCAGTTCTTC. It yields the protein CASSLSPSGEQFF.

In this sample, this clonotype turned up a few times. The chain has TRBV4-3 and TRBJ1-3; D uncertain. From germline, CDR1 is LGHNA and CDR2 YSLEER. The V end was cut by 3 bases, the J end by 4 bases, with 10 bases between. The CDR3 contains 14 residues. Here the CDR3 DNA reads TGCGCCAGCAGCCAGGCCACTTACGGAAACACCATATATTTT. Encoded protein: CASSQATYGNTIYF.

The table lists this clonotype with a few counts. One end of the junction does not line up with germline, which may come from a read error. CDR3 sequence reads: CASSYSGTGSHEQYF. In nucleotides, the CDR3 is TGTGCCAGCAGTTACTCCGGGACGGGCTCCCACGAGCAGTACTTC. The chain carries TRBV6-5 and TRBJ2-7; D may match TRBD1 or TRBD2 (5 bases each). The CDR3 covers 15 residues. CDR1 is MNHEY and CDR2 is SVGAGI in the germline V gene.

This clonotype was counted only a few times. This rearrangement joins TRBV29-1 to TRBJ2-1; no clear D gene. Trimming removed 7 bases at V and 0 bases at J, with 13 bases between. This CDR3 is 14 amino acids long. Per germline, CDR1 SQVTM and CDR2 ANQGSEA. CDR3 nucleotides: TGCAGCGCCCTAAGGTCCCGCTCCTACAATGAGCAGTTCTTC. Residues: CSALRSRSYNEQFF.

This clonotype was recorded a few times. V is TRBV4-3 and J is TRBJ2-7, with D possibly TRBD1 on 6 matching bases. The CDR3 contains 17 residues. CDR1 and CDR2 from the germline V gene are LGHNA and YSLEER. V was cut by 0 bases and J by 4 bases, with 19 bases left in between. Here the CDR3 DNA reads TGCGCCAGCAGCCAAGAACTTCAGGGGATAGGCGGGTACGAGCAGTACTTC. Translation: CASSQELQGIGGYEQYF.

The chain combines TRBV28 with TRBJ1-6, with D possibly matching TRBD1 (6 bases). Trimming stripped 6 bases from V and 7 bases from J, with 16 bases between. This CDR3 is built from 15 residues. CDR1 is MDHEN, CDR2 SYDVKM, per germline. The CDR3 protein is CASRLQGYGNSPLHF. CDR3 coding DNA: TGTGCCAGCAGATTGCAGGGGTATGGGAATTCACCCCTCCACTTT.

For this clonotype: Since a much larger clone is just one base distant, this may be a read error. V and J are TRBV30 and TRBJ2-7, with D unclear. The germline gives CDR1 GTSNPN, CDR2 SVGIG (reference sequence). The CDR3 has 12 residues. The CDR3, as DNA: TGTGCCTTGAGTCCAAGCTCCTACGAGCAGTACTTC. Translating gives CALSPSSYEQYF.

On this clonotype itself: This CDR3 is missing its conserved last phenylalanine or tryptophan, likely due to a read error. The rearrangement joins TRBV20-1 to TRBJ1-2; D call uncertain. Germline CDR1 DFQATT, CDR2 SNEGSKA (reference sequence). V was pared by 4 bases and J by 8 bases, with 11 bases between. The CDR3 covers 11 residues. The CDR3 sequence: CSATPYEGYTL. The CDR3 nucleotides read TGCAGTGCTACCCCGTATGAGGGCTACACCCTC.

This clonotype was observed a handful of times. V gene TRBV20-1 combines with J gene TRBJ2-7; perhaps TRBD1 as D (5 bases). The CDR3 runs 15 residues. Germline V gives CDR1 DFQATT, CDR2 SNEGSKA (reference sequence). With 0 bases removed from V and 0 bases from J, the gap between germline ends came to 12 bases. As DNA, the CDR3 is TGCAGTGCTAGAGATCTCGACAGTTTCTCCTACGAGCAGTACTTC. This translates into CSARDLDSFSYEQYF.

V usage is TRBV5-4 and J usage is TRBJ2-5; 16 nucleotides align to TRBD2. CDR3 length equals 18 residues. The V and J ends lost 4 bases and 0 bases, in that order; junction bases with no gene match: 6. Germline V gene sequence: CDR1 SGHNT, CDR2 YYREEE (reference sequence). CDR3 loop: CASSGGLAGGPYQETQYF. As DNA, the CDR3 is TGTGCCAGCAGCGGGGGACTAGCGGGAGGGCCCTACCAAGAGACCCAGTACTTC.

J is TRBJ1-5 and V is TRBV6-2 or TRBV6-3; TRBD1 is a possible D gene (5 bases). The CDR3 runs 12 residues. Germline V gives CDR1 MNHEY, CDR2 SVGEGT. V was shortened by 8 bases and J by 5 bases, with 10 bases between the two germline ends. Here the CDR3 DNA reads TGTGCCAGCCGGCCGGGGGATCAGCCCCAGCATTTT. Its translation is CASRPGDQPQHF.